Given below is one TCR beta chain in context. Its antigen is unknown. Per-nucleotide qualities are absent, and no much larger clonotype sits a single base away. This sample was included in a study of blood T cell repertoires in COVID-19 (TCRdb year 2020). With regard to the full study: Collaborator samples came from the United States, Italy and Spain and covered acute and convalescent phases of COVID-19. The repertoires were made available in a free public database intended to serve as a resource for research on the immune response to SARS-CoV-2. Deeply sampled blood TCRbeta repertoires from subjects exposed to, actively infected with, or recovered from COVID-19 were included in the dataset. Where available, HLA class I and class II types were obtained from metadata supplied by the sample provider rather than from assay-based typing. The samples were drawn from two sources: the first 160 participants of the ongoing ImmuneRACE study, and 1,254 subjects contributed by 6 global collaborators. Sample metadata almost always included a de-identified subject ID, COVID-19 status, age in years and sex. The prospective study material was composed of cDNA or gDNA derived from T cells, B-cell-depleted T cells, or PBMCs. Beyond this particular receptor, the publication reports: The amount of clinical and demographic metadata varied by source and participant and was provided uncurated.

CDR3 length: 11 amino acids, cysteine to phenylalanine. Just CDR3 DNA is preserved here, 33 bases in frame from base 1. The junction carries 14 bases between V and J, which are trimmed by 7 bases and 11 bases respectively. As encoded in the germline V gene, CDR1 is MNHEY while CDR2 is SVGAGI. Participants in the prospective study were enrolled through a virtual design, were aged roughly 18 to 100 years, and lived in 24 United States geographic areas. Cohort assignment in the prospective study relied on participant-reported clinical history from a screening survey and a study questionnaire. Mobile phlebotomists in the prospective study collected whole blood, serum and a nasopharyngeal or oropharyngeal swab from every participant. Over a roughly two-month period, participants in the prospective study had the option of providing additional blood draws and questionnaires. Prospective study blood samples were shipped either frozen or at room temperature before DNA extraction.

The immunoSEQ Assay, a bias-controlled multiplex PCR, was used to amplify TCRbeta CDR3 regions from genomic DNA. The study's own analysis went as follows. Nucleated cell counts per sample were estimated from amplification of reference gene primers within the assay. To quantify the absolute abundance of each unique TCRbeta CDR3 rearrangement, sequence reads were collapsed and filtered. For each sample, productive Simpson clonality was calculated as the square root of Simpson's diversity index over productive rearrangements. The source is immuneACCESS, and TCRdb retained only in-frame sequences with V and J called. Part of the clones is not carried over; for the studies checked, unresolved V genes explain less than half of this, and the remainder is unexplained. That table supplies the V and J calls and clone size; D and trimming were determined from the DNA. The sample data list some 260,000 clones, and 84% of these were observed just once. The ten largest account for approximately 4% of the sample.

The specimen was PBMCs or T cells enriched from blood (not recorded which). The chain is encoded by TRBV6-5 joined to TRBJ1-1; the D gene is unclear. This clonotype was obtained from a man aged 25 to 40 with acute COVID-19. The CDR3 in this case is CASILGSHAFF. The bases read TGTGCCAGCATCCTTGGGAGTCATGCTTTCTTT.